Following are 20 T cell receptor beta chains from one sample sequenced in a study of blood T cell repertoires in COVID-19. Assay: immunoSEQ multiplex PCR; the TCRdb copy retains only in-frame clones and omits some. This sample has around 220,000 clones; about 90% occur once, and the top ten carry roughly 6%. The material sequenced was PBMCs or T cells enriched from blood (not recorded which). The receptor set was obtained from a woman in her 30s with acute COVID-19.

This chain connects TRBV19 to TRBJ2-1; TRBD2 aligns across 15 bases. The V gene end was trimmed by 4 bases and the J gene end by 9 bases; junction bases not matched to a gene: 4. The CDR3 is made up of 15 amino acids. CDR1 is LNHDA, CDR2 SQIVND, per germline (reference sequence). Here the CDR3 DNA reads TGTGCCAGTAGTACCGGACTAGCGGGAGGGGTTGAGCAGTTCTTC. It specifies CASSTGLAGGVEQFF.

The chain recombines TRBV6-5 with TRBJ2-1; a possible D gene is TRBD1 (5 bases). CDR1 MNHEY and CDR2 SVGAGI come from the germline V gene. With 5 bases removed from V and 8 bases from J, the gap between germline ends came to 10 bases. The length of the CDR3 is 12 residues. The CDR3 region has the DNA TGTGCCAGCAGTACAGGTTTTCATGAGCAGTTCTTC. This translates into CASSTGFHEQFF.

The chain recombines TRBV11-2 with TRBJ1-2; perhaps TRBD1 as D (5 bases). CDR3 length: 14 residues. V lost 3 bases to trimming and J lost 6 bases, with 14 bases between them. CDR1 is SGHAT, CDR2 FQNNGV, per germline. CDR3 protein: CASSFGQGRDGYTF. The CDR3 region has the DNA TGTGCCAGCAGCTTCGGGCAGGGAAGGGATGGCTACACCTTC.

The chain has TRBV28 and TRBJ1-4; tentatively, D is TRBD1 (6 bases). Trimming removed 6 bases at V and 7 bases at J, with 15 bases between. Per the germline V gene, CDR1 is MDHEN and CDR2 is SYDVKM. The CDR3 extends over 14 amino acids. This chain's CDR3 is CASRAGTGTEKLFF. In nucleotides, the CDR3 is TGTGCCAGCAGGGCGGGCACAGGGACTGAAAAACTGTTTTTT.

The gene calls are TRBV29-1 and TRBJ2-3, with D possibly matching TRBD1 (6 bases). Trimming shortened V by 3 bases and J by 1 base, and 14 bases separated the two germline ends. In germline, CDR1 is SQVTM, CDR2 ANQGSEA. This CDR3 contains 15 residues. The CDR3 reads CSVEGHSKGTDTQYF. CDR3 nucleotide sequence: TGCAGCGTTGAGGGACACTCAAAGGGCACAGATACGCAGTATTTT.

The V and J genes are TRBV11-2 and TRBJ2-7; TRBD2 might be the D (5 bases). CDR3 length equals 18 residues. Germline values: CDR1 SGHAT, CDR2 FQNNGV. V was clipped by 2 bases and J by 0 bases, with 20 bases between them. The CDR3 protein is CASSLMAGLDAPSYEQYF. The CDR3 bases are TGTGCCAGCAGCTTAATGGCGGGCCTCGACGCCCCCTCCTACGAGCAGTACTTC.

The CDR3 loop is CASSEGWERPFF. CDR3 nucleotides: TGTGCCAGCAGTGAAGGGTGGGAGCGTCCGTTCTTC. V gene TRBV2 combines with J gene TRBJ2-1; TRBD2 might be the D (5 bases). The germline V gene has CDR1 SNHLY and CDR2 FYNNEI. CDR3 length equals 12 residues. Deletions cut 1 base from V and 15 bases from J, with 13 bases between. The whole variable domain, remainder taken from reference TRBV2 and TRBJ2-1, is EPEVTQTPSHQVTQMGQEVILRCVPISNHLYFYWYRQILGQKVEFLVSFYNNEISEKSEIFDDQFSVERPDGSNFTLKIRSTKLEDSAMYFCASSEGWERPFFGPGTRLTVL.

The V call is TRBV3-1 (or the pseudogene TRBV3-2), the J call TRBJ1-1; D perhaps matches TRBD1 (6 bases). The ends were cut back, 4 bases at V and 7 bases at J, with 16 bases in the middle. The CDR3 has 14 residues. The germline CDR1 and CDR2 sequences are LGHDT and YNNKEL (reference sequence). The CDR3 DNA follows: TGTGCCAGCAGCCCCCCGGGACAAGGCTATGAAGCTTTCTTT. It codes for CASSPPGQGYEAFF.

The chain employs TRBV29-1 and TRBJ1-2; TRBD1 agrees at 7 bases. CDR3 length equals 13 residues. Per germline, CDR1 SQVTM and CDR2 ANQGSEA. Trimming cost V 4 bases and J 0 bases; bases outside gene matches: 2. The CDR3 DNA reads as TGCAGCGTTGTTGGGACAGCTAACTATGGCTACACCTTC. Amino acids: CSVVGTANYGYTF.

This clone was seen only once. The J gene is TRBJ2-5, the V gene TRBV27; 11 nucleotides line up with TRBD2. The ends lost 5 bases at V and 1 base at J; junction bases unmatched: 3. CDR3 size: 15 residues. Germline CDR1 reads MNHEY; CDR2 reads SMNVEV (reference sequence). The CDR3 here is CASSRLAGLQETQYF. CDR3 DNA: TGTGCCAGCAGTCGACTAGCGGGGCTCCAAGAGACCCAGTACTTC.

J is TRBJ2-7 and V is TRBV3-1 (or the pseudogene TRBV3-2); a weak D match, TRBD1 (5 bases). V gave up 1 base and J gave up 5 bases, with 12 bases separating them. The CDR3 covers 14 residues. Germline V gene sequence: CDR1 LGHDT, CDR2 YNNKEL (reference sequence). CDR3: CASSQVPGPNEQYF. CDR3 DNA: TGTGCCAGCAGCCAAGTCCCAGGGCCGAACGAGCAGTACTTC.

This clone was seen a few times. For the CDR3, the DNA is TGTGCCAGCAGTCCACGACAGGGCACTGAAGCTTTCTTT. Protein sequence: CASSPRQGTEAFF. The J gene is TRBJ1-1, the V gene TRBV6-4; TRBD1 matches 7 bases. Trimming removed 5 bases from V and 4 bases from J; junction bases left unmatched: 4. CDR3 length: 13 amino acids. The germline CDR1 and CDR2 sequences are MRHNA and SNTAGT.

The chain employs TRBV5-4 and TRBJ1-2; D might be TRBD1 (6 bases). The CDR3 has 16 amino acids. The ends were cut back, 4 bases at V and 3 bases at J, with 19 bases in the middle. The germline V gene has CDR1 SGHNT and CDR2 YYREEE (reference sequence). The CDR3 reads CASSATQGPRDYGYTF. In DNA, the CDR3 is TGTGCCAGCAGCGCAACACAGGGTCCTAGAGACTATGGCTACACCTTC.

The CDR3, as DNA: TGTGCCAGCAGCCCCCTGGCGACAGGGGATTCACCCCTCCACTTT. Protein sequence: CASSPLATGDSPLHF. V and J are TRBV7-6 and TRBJ1-6, with 8 bases fitting TRBD1. The CDR3 consists of 15 residues. Germline V gives CDR1 SGHVS, CDR2 FNYEAQ. The junction had 8 bases not matched to a gene; V was cut back by 5 bases and J by 8 bases.

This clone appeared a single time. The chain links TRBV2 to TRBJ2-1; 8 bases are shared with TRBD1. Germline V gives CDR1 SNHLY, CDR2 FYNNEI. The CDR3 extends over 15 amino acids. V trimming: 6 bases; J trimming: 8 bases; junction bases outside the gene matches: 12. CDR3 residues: CASRETGVGGDEQFF. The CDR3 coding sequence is TGTGCCAGCAGAGAGACAGGGGTTGGAGGCGATGAGCAGTTCTTC.

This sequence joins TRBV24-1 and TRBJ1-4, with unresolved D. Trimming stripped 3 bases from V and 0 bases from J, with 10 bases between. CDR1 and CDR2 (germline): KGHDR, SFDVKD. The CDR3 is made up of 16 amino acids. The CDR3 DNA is TGTGCCACCAGTGATCCTGTAGTTGCAACTAATGAAAAACTGTTTTTT. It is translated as CATSDPVVATNEKLFF.

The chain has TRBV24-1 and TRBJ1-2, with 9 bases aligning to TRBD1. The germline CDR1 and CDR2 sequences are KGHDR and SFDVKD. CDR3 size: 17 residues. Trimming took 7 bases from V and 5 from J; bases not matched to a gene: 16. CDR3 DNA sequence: TGTGCCACCAGCGACTCCAAACTGGACAGGGGAGGGTATGGCTACACCTTC. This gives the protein CATSDSKLDRGGYGYTF.

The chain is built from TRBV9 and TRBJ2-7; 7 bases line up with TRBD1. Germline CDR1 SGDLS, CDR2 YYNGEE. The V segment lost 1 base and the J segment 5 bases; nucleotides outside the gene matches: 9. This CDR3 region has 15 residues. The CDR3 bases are TGTGCCAGCAGCGTACACCAGGGACAGCTCAACGAGCAGTACTTC. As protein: CASSVHQGQLNEQYF. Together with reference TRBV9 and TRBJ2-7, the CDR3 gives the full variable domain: DSGVTQTPKHLITATGQRVTLRCSPRSGDLSVYWYQQSLDQGLQFLIQYYNGEERAKGNILERFSAQQFPDLHSELNLSSLELGDSALYFCASSVHQGQLNEQYFGPGTRLTVT.

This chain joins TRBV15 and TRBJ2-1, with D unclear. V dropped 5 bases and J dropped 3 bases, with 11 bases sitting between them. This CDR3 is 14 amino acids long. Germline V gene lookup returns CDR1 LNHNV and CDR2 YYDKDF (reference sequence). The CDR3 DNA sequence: TGTGCCACCAGCCCCCGCCTAATCTACAATGAGCAGTTCTTC. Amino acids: CATSPRLIYNEQFF.

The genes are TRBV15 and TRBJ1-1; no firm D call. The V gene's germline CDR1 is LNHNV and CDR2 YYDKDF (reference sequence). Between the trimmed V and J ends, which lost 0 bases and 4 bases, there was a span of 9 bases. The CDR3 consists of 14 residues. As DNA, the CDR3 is TGTGCCACCAGCAGAGAATTGGTGGCCACTGAAGCTTTCTTT. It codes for CATSRELVATEAFF.